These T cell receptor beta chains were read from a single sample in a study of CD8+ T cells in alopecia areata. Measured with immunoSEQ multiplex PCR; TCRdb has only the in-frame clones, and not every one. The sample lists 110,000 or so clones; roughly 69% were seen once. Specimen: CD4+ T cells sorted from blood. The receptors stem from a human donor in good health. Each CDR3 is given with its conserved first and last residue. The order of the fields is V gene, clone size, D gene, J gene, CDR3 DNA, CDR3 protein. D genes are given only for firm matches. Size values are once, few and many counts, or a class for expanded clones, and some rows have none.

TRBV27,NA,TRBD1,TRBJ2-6,TGTGCCAGCAACTCAAGGACAGGGCCGACCTCTGGGGCCAACGTCCTGACTTTC,CASNSRTGPTSGANVLTF
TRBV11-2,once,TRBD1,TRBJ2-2,TGTGCCAGCAGCTTAGGGACAGGGATGGCGAGAGGCACCGGGGAGCTGTTTTTT,CASSLGTGMARGTGELFF
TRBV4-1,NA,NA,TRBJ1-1,TGCGCCAGCAGCCAAGATGCGGGCGGTAACACTGAAGCTTTCTTT,CASSQDAGGNTEAFF
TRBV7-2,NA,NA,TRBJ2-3,TGTGCCAGCAGCTTAAGTCAGAAGGCGCAGTATTTT,CASSLSQKAQYF
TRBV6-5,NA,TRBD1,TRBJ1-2,TGTGCCAGCAGTTCAGGGGGCGCGGGACCCTCTAGCGGCTACACCTTC,CASSSGGAGPSSGYTF
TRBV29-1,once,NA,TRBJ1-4,TGCAGCGTCGGGGTGGACGTTGATGAAAAACTGTTTTTT,CSVGVDVDEKLFF
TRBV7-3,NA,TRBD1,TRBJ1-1,TGTGCCAGCAGGGCCGACAGGGCGACCGAAGCTTTCTTT,CASRADRATEAFF
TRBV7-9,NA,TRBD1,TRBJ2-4,TGTGCCAGCAGCTCCACAGGGGGCCCGTCGGGCATTCAGTACTTC,CASSSTGGPSGIQYF
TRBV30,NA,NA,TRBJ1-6,TGTGCCTGGAGTGTCAGGGCCGGAAGTGATTCACCCCTCCACTTT,CAWSVRAGSDSPLHF
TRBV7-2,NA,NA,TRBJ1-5,TGTGCCAGCAGCTTAGGTAGGGGGACGTCGAATCAGCCCCAGCATTTT,CASSLGRGTSNQPQHF
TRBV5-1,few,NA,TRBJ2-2,TGCGCCAGCAGCACCTCCGGGACACCGGGAGCCGGGGAGCTGTTTTTT,CASSTSGTPGAGELFF
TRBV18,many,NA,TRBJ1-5,TGTGCCAGCTCACCGTCGGACGGGTATCAGCCCCAGCATTTT,CASSPSDGYQPQHF
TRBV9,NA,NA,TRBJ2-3,TGTGCCAGCAGCGTAGGTATAAGTTCTGATACGCAGTATTTT,CASSVGISSDTQYF
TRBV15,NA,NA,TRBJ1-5,TGTGCCACCAGCAGAGCCAAGGGTCAAAGTCAGCCCCAGCATTTT,CATSRAKGQSQPQHF
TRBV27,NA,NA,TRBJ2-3,TGTGCCAGCAGTTTATCTAGAGGGTATTTCGATACGCAGTATTTT,CASSLSRGYFDTQYF
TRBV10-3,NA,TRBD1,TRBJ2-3,TGTGCCATCAGCAGGGGGCTGGGCACAGATACGCAGTATTTT,CAISRGLGTDTQYF
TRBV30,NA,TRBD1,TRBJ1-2,TGTGCCTGGAGCGTTGACAGGGGCCTAGCAGGTGGCTACACCTTC,CAWSVDRGLAGGYTF
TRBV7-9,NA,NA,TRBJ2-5,TGTGCCTTGGGGGGACTCAACGGGGAGACCCAGTACTTC,CALGGLNGETQYF
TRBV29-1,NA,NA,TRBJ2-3,TGCAGCGTCTTGTGGGCCGGGGAAAATACGCAGTATTTT,CSVLWAGENTQYF
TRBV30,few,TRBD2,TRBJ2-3,TGTGCCTGGAGTCTAGCGGGGGGGCCGGGAGATACGCAGTATTTT,CAWSLAGGPGDTQYF
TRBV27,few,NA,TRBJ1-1,TGTGCCAGCACAAAGGGGGGGGCACGAACTGAAGCTTTCTTT,CASTKGGARTEAFF
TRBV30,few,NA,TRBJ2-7,TGTGCCTGGAGTGTTGGGGGACCCTACGAGCAGTACTTC,CAWSVGGPYEQYF
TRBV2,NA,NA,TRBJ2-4,TGTGCCAGCAGCTGGGACTCAGCCAAAAACATTCAGTACTTC,CASSWDSAKNIQYF
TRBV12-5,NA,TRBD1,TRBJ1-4,TGTGCTAGTGGTTTGGCAGGGGGCCGCGAAAAACTGTTTTTT,CASGLAGGREKLFF
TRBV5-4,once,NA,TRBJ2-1,TGTGCCAGCAGCCCGGACGGGGGACCCTACAATGAGCAGTTCTTC,CASSPDGGPYNEQFF
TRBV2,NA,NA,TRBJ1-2,TGTGCCAGCAGGACCGTTGGCTACACCTTC,CASRTVGYTF